This T cell receptor (beta chain) was identified in a study of T cells in Graves' hyperthyroidism and ophthalmopathy. Overall study: Peripheral blood was obtained at initial diagnosis, preceding any treatment.

Findings and caveats of the study: The majority of expanded thyroid clonotypes above 0.001 also appeared in blood.

Pregnant or lactating patients were excluded, as were those with uncontrolled infection or other autoimmune disease. Diagnoses were established using clinical symptoms, serum thyroxine and TRAb, thyroid ultrasound and orbital computed tomography. This clonotype was counted at least ten times. Antigen unknown. The CDR3 regions of TCR beta were amplified from RNA transcripts. HTBI primers were employed in a first-round RT-PCR of the TCR CDR3. TCRdb passed the multiplex PCR reads through MiXCR, listing each CDR3 protein once. The repertoire holds roughly 800,000 distinct CDR3 sequences, roughly 37% seen once, with approximately 8.7% in the top ten. Per the germline V gene, CDR1 is SGHDN and CDR2 is FVKESK. Trimming took 1 base from V and 8 from J, leaving 5 bases between them. The CDR3 length is 12 residues.

This rearrangement joins TRBV14 to TRBJ1-4, with unresolved D. This TCR was recovered from a man younger than 35 with Graves' hyperthyroidism. Sample: blood. The DNA of the CDR3 is TGTGCCAGCAGCCAAGCACTCGAAAAACTGTTTTTT. Translation gives CASSQALEKLFF.